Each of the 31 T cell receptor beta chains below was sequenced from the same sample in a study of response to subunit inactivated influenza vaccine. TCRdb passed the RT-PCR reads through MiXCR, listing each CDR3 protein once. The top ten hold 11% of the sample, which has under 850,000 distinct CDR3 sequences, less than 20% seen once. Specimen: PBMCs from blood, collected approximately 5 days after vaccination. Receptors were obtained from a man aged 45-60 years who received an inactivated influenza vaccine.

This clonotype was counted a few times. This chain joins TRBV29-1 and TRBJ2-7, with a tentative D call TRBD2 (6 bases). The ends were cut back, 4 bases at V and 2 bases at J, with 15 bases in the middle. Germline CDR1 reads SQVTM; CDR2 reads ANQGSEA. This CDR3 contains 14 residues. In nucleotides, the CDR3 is TGCAGCGTTGCCCCCCTAGCGCAAGCCTACGAGCAGTACTTC. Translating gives CSVAPLAQAYEQYF.

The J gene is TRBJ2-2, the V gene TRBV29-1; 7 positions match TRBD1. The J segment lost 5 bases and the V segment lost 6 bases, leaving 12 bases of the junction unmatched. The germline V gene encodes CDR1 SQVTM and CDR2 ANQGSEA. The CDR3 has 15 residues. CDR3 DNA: TGCAGCGTGGGTCCCCCGACAGGGATTACCGGGGAGCTGTTTTTT. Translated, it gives CSVGPPTGITGELFF.

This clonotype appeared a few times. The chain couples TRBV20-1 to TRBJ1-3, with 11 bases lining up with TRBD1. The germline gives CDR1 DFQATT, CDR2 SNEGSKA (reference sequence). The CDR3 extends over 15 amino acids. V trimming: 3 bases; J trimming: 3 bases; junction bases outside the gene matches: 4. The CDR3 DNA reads TGCAGTGCTAGGGGGACAGGGGGTGGTGGAAACACCATATATTTT. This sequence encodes CSARGTGGGGNTIYF.

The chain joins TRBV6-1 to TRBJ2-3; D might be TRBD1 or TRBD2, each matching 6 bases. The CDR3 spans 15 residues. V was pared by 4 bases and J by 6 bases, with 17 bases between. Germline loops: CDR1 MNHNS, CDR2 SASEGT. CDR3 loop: CASSAPGAARDTQYF. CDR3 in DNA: TGTGCCAGCAGTGCCCCGGGGGCCGCGAGGGATACGCAGTATTTT.

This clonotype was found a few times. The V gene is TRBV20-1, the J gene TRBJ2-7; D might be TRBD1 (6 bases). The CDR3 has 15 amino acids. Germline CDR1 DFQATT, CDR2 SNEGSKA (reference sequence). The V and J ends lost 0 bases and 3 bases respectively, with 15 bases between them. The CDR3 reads CSARDYREARYEQYF. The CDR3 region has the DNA TGCAGTGCTAGAGATTACAGGGAAGCTCGCTACGAGCAGTACTTC.

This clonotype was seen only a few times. The CDR3 nucleotides are TGTGCCAGCAGCCCGGGACTAGCGAGCGCAGATACGCAGTATTTT. This gives the protein CASSPGLASADTQYF. This sequence joins TRBV14 and TRBJ2-3; 10 bases are a match to TRBD2. CDR1 SGHDN and CDR2 FVKESK come from the germline V gene. V was clipped by 4 bases and J by 4 bases; unmatched bases: 5. The length of the CDR3 is 15 residues.

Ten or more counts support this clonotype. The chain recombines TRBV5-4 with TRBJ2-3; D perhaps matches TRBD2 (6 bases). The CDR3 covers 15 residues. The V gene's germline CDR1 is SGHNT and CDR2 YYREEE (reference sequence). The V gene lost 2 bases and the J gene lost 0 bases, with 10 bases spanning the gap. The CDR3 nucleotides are TGTGCCAGCAGCTTTCTCGGGAGTAGCACAGATACGCAGTATTTT. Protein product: CASSFLGSSTDTQYF.

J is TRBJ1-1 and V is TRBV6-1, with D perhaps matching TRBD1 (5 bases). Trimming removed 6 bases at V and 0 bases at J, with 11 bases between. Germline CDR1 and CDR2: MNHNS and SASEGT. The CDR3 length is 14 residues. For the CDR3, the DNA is TGTGCCAGCAGCACTTGGGGGTTGAACACTGAAGCTTTCTTT. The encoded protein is CASSTWGLNTEAFF.

DNA for the CDR3: TGTGCCAGCAGCTTATTCATAGCCAAAAACATTCAGTACTTC. It yields the protein CASSLFIAKNIQYF. The rearrangement joins TRBV7-2 to TRBJ2-4; D unresolved. Germline CDR1 and CDR2: SGHTA and FQGNSA. V was cut by 2 bases and J by 0 bases, with 5 bases left in between. This CDR3 contains 14 residues.

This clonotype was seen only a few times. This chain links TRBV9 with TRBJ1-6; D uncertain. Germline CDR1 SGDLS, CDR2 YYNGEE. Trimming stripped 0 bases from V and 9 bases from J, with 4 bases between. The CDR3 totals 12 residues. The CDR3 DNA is TGTGCCAGCAGCGTAGACGGTTCACCCCTCCACTTT. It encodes CASSVDGSPLHF.

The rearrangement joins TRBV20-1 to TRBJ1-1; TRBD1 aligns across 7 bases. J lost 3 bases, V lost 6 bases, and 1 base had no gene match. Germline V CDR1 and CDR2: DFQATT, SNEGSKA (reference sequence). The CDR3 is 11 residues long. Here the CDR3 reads CSADRDTEAFF. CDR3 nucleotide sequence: TGCAGTGCCGACAGGGACACTGAAGCTTTCTTT.

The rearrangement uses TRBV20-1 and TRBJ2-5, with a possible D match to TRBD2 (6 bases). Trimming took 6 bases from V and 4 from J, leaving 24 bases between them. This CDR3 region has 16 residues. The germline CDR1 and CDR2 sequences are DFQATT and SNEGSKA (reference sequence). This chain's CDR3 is CSATPPGLRVGETQYF. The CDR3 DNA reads TGCAGTGCCACCCCTCCGGGACTCAGGGTAGGAGAGACCCAGTACTTC.

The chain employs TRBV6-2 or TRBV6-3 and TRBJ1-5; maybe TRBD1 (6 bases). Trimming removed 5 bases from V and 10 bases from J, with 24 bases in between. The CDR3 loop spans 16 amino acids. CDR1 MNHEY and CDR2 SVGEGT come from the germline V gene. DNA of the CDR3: TGTGCCAGCAGTCCCCGGGACACCCTAGCCTTAGAACCCCAGCATTTT. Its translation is CASSPRDTLALEPQHF.

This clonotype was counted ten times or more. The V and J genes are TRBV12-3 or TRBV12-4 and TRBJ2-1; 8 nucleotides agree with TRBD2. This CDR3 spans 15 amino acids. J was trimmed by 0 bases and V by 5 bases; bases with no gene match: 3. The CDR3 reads CASSPGTSSYNEQFF. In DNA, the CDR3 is TGTGCCAGCAGTCCCGGGACTAGCTCCTACAATGAGCAGTTCTTC.

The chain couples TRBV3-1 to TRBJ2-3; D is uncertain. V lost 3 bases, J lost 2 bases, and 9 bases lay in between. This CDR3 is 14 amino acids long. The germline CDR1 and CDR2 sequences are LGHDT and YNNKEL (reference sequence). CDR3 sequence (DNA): TGTGCCAGCAGCCATACTGCGGACACAGATACGCAGTATTTT. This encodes CASSHTADTDTQYF.

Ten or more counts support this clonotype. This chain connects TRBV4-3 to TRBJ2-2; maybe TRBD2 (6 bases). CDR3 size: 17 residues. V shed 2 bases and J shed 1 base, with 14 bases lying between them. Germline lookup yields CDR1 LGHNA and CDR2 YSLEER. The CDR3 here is CASSQLTAGMNTGELFF. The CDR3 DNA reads TGCGCCAGCAGCCAACTTACGGCGGGGATGAACACCGGGGAGCTGTTTTTT.

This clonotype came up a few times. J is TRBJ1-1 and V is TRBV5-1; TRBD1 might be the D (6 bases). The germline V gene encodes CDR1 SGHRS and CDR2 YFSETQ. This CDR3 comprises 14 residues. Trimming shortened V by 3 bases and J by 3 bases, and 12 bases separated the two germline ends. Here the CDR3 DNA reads TGCGCCAGCAGCTCTCAGGGGTCGGACACTGAAGCTTTCTTT. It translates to CASSSQGSDTEAFF.

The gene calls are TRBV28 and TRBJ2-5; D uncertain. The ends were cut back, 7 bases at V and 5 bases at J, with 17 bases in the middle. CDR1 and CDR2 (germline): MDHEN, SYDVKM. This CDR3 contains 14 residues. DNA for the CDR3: TGTGCCAGCAATGGTGTGTGGGGTTCGGAGACCCAGTACTTC. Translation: CASNGVWGSETQYF.

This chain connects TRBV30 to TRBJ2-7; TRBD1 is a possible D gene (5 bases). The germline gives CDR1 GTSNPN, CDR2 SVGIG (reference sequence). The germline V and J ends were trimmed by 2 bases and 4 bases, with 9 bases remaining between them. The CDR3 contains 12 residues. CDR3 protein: CAWSKGIYEQYF. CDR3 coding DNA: TGTGCCTGGAGTAAGGGGATTTACGAGCAGTACTTC.

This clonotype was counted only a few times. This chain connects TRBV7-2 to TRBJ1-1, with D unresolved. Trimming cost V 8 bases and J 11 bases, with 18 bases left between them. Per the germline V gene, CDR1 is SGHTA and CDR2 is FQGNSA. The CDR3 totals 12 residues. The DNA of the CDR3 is TGTGCCAGCGGAGAAACGGCTCCGGGCGCTTTCTTT. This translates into CASGETAPGAFF. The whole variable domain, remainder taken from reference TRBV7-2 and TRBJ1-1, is GAGVSQSPSNKVTEKGKDVELRCDPISGHTALYWYRQSLGQGLEFLIYFQGNSAPDKSGLPSDRFSAERTGGSVSTLTIQRTQQEDSAVYLCASGETAPGAFFGQGTRLTVV.

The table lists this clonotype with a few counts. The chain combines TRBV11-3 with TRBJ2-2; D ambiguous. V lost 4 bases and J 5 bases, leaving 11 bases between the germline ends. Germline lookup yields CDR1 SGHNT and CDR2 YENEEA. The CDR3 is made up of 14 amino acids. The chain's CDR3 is CASSSPRQTGELFF. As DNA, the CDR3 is TGTGCCAGCAGCTCCCCACGTCAGACCGGGGAGCTGTTTTTT.

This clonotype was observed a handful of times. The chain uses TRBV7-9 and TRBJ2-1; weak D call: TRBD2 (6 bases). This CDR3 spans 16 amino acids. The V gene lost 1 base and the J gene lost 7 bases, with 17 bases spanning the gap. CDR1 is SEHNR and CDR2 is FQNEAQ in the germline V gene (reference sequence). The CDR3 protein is CASSLVKLAFGNEQFF. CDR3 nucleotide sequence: TGTGCCAGCAGCTTAGTCAAGCTAGCGTTCGGAAATGAGCAGTTCTTC.

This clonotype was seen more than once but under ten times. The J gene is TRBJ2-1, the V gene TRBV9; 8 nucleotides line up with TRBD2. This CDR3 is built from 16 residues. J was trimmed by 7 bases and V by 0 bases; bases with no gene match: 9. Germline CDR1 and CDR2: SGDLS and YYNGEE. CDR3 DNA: TGTGCCAGCAGCGTAGATAGGACTAGCTTTGCGAATGAGCAGTTCTTC. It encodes CASSVDRTSFANEQFF.

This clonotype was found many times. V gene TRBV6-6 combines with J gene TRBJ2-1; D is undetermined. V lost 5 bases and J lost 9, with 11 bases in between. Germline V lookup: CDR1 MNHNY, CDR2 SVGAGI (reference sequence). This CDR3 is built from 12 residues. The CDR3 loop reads CASSTDDPEQFF. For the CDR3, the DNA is TGTGCCAGCAGTACCGACGATCCTGAGCAGTTCTTC.

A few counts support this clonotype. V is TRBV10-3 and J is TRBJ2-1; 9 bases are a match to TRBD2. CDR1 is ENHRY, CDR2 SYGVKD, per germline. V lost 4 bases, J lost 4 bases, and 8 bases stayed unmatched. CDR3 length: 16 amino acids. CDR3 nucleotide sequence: TGTGCCATCAGTGCCTATAGCGGGAGCGGGTACAATGAGCAGTTCTTC. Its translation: CAISAYSGSGYNEQFF.

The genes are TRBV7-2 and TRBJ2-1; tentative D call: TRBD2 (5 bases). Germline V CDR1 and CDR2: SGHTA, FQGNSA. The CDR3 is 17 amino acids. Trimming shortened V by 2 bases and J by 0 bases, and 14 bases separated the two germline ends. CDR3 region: CASSLRTLPSSYNEQFF. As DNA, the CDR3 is TGTGCCAGCAGCTTAAGGACTCTCCCCAGCTCCTACAATGAGCAGTTCTTC.

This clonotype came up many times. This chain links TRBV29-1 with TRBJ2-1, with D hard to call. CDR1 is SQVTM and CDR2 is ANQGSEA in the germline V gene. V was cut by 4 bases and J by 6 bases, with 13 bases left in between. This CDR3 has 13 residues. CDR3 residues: CSVVGPPGNEQFF. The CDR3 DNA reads TGCAGCGTTGTGGGCCCTCCGGGCAATGAGCAGTTCTTC.

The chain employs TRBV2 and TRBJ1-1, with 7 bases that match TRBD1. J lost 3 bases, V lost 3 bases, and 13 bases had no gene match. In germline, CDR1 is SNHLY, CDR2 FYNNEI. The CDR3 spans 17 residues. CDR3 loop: CASSELPRGGRHTEAFF. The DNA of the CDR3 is TGTGCCAGCAGTGAGCTGCCCAGGGGGGGGCGCCACACTGAAGCTTTCTTT. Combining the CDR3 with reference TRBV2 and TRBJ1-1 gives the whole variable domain EPEVTQTPSHQVTQMGQEVILRCVPISNHLYFYWYRQILGQKVEFLVSFYNNEISEKSEIFDDQFSVERPDGSNFTLKIRSTKLEDSAMYFCASSELPRGGRHTEAFFGQGTRLTVV.

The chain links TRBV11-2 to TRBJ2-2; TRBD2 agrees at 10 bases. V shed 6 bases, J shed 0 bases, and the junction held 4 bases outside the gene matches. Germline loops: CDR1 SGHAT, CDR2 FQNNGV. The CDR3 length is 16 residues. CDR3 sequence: CASSLGLAANTGELFF. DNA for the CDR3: TGTGCCAGCAGTCTCGGACTAGCGGCGAACACCGGGGAGCTGTTTTTT.

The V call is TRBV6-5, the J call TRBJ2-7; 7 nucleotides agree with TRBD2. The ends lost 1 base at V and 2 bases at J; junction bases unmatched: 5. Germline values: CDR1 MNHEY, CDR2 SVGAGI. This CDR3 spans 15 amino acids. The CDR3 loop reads CASSYWSGEAYEQYF. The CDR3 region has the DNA TGTGCCAGCAGTTACTGGAGCGGGGAGGCCTACGAGCAGTACTTC.

CDR3 in amino acids: CASSFDRSSYEQYF. The CDR3 DNA reads TGTGCCAGCAGCTTTGACAGAAGCTCCTACGAGCAGTACTTC. The chain couples TRBV7-2 to TRBJ2-7; possibly TRBD1 for D (5 bases). CDR1 is SGHTA, CDR2 FQGNSA, per germline. The V gene lost 3 bases and the J gene lost 0 bases, with 9 bases spanning the gap. The CDR3 runs 14 residues.